This is a list of T cell receptor beta chains from one sample in a study of response to subunit inactivated influenza vaccine. Each CDR3 protein gets one entry after TCRdb re-called the RT-PCR reads with MiXCR. The sample gives roughly 700,000 distinct CDR3 sequences, approximately 15% of which show up once; around 7.3% is in the top ten. The sample consisted of PBMCs from blood, taken around 14 days before vaccination. The receptors derive from a man aged 50 or older who received an inactivated influenza vaccine. The CDR3 runs from the conserved cysteine through the conserved F or W. The D gene is left open where the match is weak. Some rows have no size entry. The others give once, few or many, or a class for an expanded clone.

CDR3nt: TGTGCCAGCAGTAAACTAGCGGGAGCAGAGACCCACTACTTC
CDR3aa: CASSKLAGAETHYF
j_gene: TRBJ2-5
abundance: .
d_gene: TRBD2
v_gene: TRBV6-2/TRBV6-3

CDR3nt: TGTGCCAGCAGTCGAAGCGGGAGGGCCTTTGGCGACGGGGAGCTGTTTTTT
CDR3aa: CASSRSGRAFGDGELFF
j_gene: TRBJ2-2
abundance: .
d_gene: TRBD2
v_gene: TRBV6-1

CDR3nt: TGCAGTGCTAGTGGCAGGGGGGGATCAGATACGCAGTATTTT
CDR3aa: CSASGRGGSDTQYF
j_gene: TRBJ2-3
abundance: few
d_gene: .
v_gene: TRBV20-1

CDR3nt: TGCGCCAGCAGCCAAGATGGGGTCGGTGCCGGGGAGCTGTTTTTT
CDR3aa: CASSQDGVGAGELFF
j_gene: TRBJ2-2
abundance: .
d_gene: .
v_gene: TRBV4-3

CDR3nt: TGCGCCAGCAGCTTGACGTTCAGGGACAGAAGCACCGGGGAGCTGTTTTTT
CDR3aa: CASSLTFRDRSTGELFF
j_gene: TRBJ2-2
abundance: many
d_gene: TRBD1
v_gene: TRBV5-1

CDR3nt: TGTGCCAGCAGTGAAGGTGTCGGAGGATCTTCCGGAGATACGCAGTATTTT
CDR3aa: CASSEGVGGSSGDTQYF
j_gene: TRBJ2-3
abundance: .
d_gene: .
v_gene: TRBV2

CDR3nt: TGTGCCAGCAGTGAACAAGCAGGAAGCTACGAGCAGTACTTC
CDR3aa: CASSEQAGSYEQYF
j_gene: TRBJ2-7
abundance: few
d_gene: .
v_gene: TRBV2

CDR3nt: TGCGCCAGCAGCAAGTACCCGCAGGGTGTCGAGCCCCAGCATTTT
CDR3aa: CASSKYPQGVEPQHF
j_gene: TRBJ1-5
abundance: .
d_gene: .
v_gene: TRBV5-1

CDR3nt: TGTGCCAGCAGCGCCCGAGGGGCCGTACCCGGGGAGCTGTTTTTT
CDR3aa: CASSARGAVPGELFF
j_gene: TRBJ2-2
abundance: .
d_gene: .
v_gene: TRBV7-9

CDR3nt: TGCAGTGTGGGACAGGGGGAAGAGACCCAGTACTTC
CDR3aa: CSVGQGEETQYF
j_gene: TRBJ2-5
abundance: few
d_gene: TRBD1
v_gene: TRBV20-1

CDR3nt: TGTGGGACGGACTCGACCCAATCTGAAGCTTTCTTT
CDR3aa: CGTDSTQSEAFF
j_gene: TRBJ1-1
abundance: many
d_gene: .
v_gene: TRBV12-3/TRBV12-4

CDR3nt: TGCGCCAGCAGCTACGCGGGGACATTAAGCGGGAACTACAATGAGCAGTTCTTC
CDR3aa: CASSYAGTLSGNYNEQFF
j_gene: TRBJ2-1
abundance: .
d_gene: .
v_gene: TRBV5-1

CDR3nt: TGTGCCAGCAGCTTACGGGGGTCACACAAAGAGACCCAGTACTTC
CDR3aa: CASSLRGSHKETQYF
j_gene: TRBJ2-5
abundance: .
d_gene: .
v_gene: TRBV7-9

CDR3nt: TGCGCCAGCAGCTTGGTTGTTAGACCCTCGAGCTCCTACGAGCAGTACTTC
CDR3aa: CASSLVVRPSSSYEQYF
j_gene: TRBJ2-7
abundance: .
d_gene: .
v_gene: TRBV5-1

CDR3nt: TGTGCCAGCAGAGGGGACAGGGCTGGCTACACCTTC
CDR3aa: CASRGDRAGYTF
j_gene: TRBJ1-2
abundance: few
d_gene: TRBD1
v_gene: TRBV2

CDR3nt: TGTGCCAGCACCCTGTGGGGGGGCGAGGGCTACACCTTC
CDR3aa: CASTLWGGEGYTF
j_gene: TRBJ1-2
abundance: .
d_gene: .
v_gene: TRBV12-3/TRBV12-4

CDR3nt: TGTGCCAGCAGCTTAGTCTGGCGGGGCGGGAGGAGCACAGATACGCAGTATTTT
CDR3aa: CASSLVWRGGRSTDTQYF
j_gene: TRBJ2-3
abundance: few
d_gene: TRBD2
v_gene: TRBV11-2

CDR3nt: TGTGCCACCAGTGACCCATCTAGTGCAGATACGCAGTATTTT
CDR3aa: CATSDPSSADTQYF
j_gene: TRBJ2-3
abundance: few
d_gene: .
v_gene: TRBV24-1

CDR3nt: TGTGCCAGCAAGACTAGCGACTACGAGCAGTACTTC
CDR3aa: CASKTSDYEQYF
j_gene: TRBJ2-7
abundance: few
d_gene: TRBD2
v_gene: TRBV6-2/TRBV6-3

CDR3nt: TGTGCCAGCAGTGACAGGGCTTCCGATCAGCCCCAGCATTTT
CDR3aa: CASSDRASDQPQHF
j_gene: TRBJ1-5
abundance: few
d_gene: TRBD1
v_gene: TRBV7-2

CDR3nt: TGTGCCAGCAGTTTAGACAGGGAATATCAGCCCCAGCATTTT
CDR3aa: CASSLDREYQPQHF
j_gene: TRBJ1-5
abundance: many
d_gene: TRBD1
v_gene: TRBV6-2/TRBV6-3

CDR3nt: TGTGCCAGCAGCCCCCGAAGCGGGGGCCCCACAGATACGCAGTATTTT
CDR3aa: CASSPRSGGPTDTQYF
j_gene: TRBJ2-3
abundance: few
d_gene: TRBD2
v_gene: TRBV7-6

CDR3nt: TGCGCCAGCAGCCAAGCCACCCCCGAGTTGGCAGGACGCAATGAGCAGTTCTTC
CDR3aa: CASSQATPELAGRNEQFF
j_gene: TRBJ2-1
abundance: many
d_gene: .
v_gene: TRBV4-3

CDR3nt: TGTGCCAGCAGTGAACTAGCGGTAGCGCTTAATGAGCAGTTCTTC
CDR3aa: CASSELAVALNEQFF
j_gene: TRBJ2-1
abundance: .
d_gene: TRBD2
v_gene: TRBV27

CDR3nt: TGTGCCGGCAGCCTGGGCAGGGGTTATGAGCAGTTCTTC
CDR3aa: CAGSLGRGYEQFF
j_gene: TRBJ2-1
abundance: .
d_gene: .
v_gene: TRBV5-6

CDR3nt: TGTGCCAGCAGTTTATATGGTGGCCGCACCGGGGAGCTGTTTTTT
CDR3aa: CASSLYGGRTGELFF
j_gene: TRBJ2-2
abundance: .
d_gene: .
v_gene: TRBV28

CDR3nt: TGCAGTGCTAGCCCTACTAGCGGGGGCTCCTACGAGCAGTACTTC
CDR3aa: CSASPTSGGSYEQYF
j_gene: TRBJ2-7
abundance: .
d_gene: TRBD2
v_gene: TRBV20-1

CDR3nt: TGTGCCAGCAGCCTAAGGACAGGAACCCTCTACGAGCAGTACTTC
CDR3aa: CASSLRTGTLYEQYF
j_gene: TRBJ2-7
abundance: few
d_gene: TRBD1
v_gene: TRBV7-2

CDR3nt: TGCAGTGCTCCCGGGACTAACCGAGAGCAGTACTTC
CDR3aa: CSAPGTNREQYF
j_gene: TRBJ2-7
abundance: few
d_gene: TRBD2
v_gene: TRBV20-1